This T cell receptor beta chain appears in the sequencing data of a study of PD-1 blockade in classical Hodgkin lymphoma. Measured with immunoSEQ multiplex PCR; TCRdb has only the in-frame clones, and not every one. The sample lists around 19,000 clones, 65% to 80% occurring once. This CDR3 has 18 amino acids. CDR1 SGHNT and CDR2 YYREEE come from the germline V gene (reference sequence). V shed 4 bases and J 4 bases; nucleotides not matched to a gene: 18. There was relapse after autologous stem cell transplantation in every patient, and there was variation in brentuximab vedotin exposure. J is TRBJ2-5 and V is TRBV5-4; 8 bases map to TRBD2. The starting material was peripheral blood mononuclear cells (PBMCs), obtained before the second cycle of nivolumab. The receptor was isolated from a human donor with classical Hodgkin lymphoma. Here the CDR3 DNA reads TGTGCCAGCAGCCAAGACCCCTCGGGAGGGGTTGTTCGAGAGACCCAGTACTTC. Protein: CASSQDPSGGVVRETQYF. Complete variable domain (other parts from reference TRBV5-4 and TRBJ2-5): ETGVTQSPTHLIKTRGQQVTLRCSSQSGHNTVSWYQQALGQGPQFIFQYYREEENGRGNFPPRFSGLQFPNYSSELNVNALELDDSALYLCASSQDPSGGVVRETQYFGPGTRLLVL.